A single sample is the source of the 10 T cell receptor beta chains below, sequenced in a study of CD8 T cells in ankylosing spondylitis. Antigens of these TCRs are unknown. Study-wide results and limits: Made up of about eight highly homologous variants, a TCR beta motif appeared characteristic of ankylosing spondylitis blood.

TCRdb redid the calling of the 5' RACE reads with MiXCR, one entry per CDR3 protein. The sample has fewer than 750,000 distinct CDR3 sequences; around 20% are singletons. Sequencing was carried out using blood, either unsorted or a sorted T cell fraction (not recorded which). These TCRs come from a male donor with ankylosing spondylitis.

This clonotype was seen ten or more times. The V and J genes are TRBV24-1 and TRBJ2-5, with D hard to call. V lost 1 base to trimming and J lost 4 bases, with 3 bases between them. CDR3 length: 12 residues. Germline CDR1 reads KGHDR; CDR2 reads SFDVKD. CDR3 coding DNA: TGTGCCACCAGTGATTTTACAGAGACCCAGTACTTC. Its protein is CATSDFTETQYF.

This clonotype was recorded a few times. This rearrangement joins TRBV2 to TRBJ2-7, with 7 bases that match TRBD1. The trim removed 6 bases at V and 5 bases at J, leaving 10 bases unmatched. CDR1 SNHLY and CDR2 FYNNEI come from the germline V gene. CDR3 length: 14 residues. As DNA, the CDR3 is TGTGCCAGCAGACCCGGGACAGTAACGAACGAGCAGTACTTC. Amino acids: CASRPGTVTNEQYF.

V gene TRBV11-2 combines with J gene TRBJ2-7; D is ambiguous. The CDR3 runs 21 residues. Germline V CDR1 and CDR2: SGHAT, FQNNGV. With 0 bases removed from V and 0 bases from J, the gap between germline ends came to 27 bases. The CDR3 spells CASSLELAAVKITPRSYEQYF. The CDR3, as DNA: TGTGCCAGCAGCTTAGAATTGGCCGCCGTGAAGATCACCCCCCGCTCCTACGAGCAGTACTTC.

V and J are TRBV18 and TRBJ1-5; D possibly corresponds to TRBD1 (6 bases). The CDR3 loop spans 16 amino acids. V dropped 2 bases and J dropped 3 bases, with 14 bases sitting between them. CDR1 and CDR2 from the germline V gene are KGHSH and LQKENI. The CDR3 DNA follows: TGTGCCAGCTCACCAATTCCCAGGGGACCCAATCAGCCCCAGCATTTT. Its translation is CASSPIPRGPNQPQHF.

The chain combines TRBV4-3 with TRBJ2-7; perhaps TRBD2 as D (6 bases). CDR3 length: 14 amino acids. CDR1 is LGHNA, CDR2 YSLEER, per germline. Trimming shortened V by 4 bases and J by 9 bases, and 19 bases separated the two germline ends. As DNA, the CDR3 is TGCGCCAGCAGCCCAGGCGGGACCCAGACCGGGCAGTACTTC. This encodes CASSPGGTQTGQYF.

This clonotype was found once. This chain connects TRBV19 to TRBJ2-3, with no clear D. This CDR3 is 13 amino acids long. The germline V gene encodes CDR1 LNHDA and CDR2 SQIVND (reference sequence). With 1 base removed from V and 5 bases from J, the gap between germline ends came to 7 bases. In DNA form, the CDR3 reads TGTGCCAGTAGTATAGGGGGTGAAGATACGCAGTATTTT. Encoded protein: CASSIGGEDTQYF.

This clonotype came up a few times. V and J are TRBV12-3 or TRBV12-4 and TRBJ2-2; the match to TRBD1 covers 7 bases. The CDR3 is 15 amino acids. The ends lost 6 bases at V and 4 bases at J; junction bases unmatched: 8. The CDR3 DNA follows: TGTGCCAGCAGCCCGACAGGGAAGGGCACCGGGGAGCTGTTTTTT. It specifies CASSPTGKGTGELFF.

This chain joins TRBV18 and TRBJ2-4, with no clear D. This CDR3 is built from 13 residues. Per germline, CDR1 KGHSH and CDR2 LQKENI. Trimming took 6 bases from V and 6 from J, leaving 12 bases between them. CDR3 in amino acids: CASSPNPGNIQYF. CDR3 coding DNA: TGTGCCAGCTCCCCTAACCCAGGAAACATTCAGTACTTC. Supplemented by reference TRBV18 and TRBJ2-4, the full variable domain reads NAGVMQNPRHLVRRRGQEARLRCSPMKGHSHVYWYRQLPEEGLKFMVYLQKENIIDESGMPKERFSAEFPKEGPSILRIQQVVRGDSAAYFCASSPNPGNIQYFGAGTRLSVL.

This clonotype was picked up a small number of times. This chain joins TRBV7-2 and TRBJ1-5; unclear D gene. This CDR3 is built from 15 residues. The germline V and J ends were trimmed by 3 bases and 0 bases, with 9 bases remaining between them. Germline assignment: CDR1 SGHTA and CDR2 FQGNSA. CDR3 coding DNA: TGTGCCAGCAGCTTCCGGCCTTATAGCAATCAGCCCCAGCATTTT. It codes for CASSFRPYSNQPQHF.

The chain has TRBV12-3 or TRBV12-4 and TRBJ1-1; D is possibly TRBD1 (5 bases). The V and J ends lost 3 bases and 1 base respectively, with 15 bases between them. There are 16 residues in the CDR3. DNA for the CDR3: TGTGCCAGCAGTTTTTCGGGGGGAGGGAGGAACACTGAAGCTTTCTTT. It codes for CASSFSGGGRNTEAFF.